Shown below are 15 T cell receptor beta chains from a single sample sequenced in a study of control samples from healthy donors and cancer patients. The data were produced by immunoSEQ multiplex PCR, yet TCRdb's version contains in-frame clones alone and is incomplete. This sample has 90,000 or so clones, with 85% to 90% found just once. Sequenced: PBMCs. These receptors were taken from a woman aged 45-60 years with colorectal cancer.

The CDR3 protein is CASSQAHTQGAYGYTF. CDR3 in DNA: TGCGCCAGCAGCCAAGCCCATACACAGGGGGCCTATGGCTACACCTTC. The chain employs TRBV4-3 and TRBJ1-2, with 9 positions matching TRBD1. The length of the CDR3 is 16 residues. J lost 4 bases, V lost 1 base, and 7 bases had no gene match. Germline CDR1 is LGHNA and CDR2 is YSLEER.

This chain uses TRBV18 with TRBJ1-2, with a possible D match to TRBD1 (6 bases). Deletions cut 4 bases from V and 6 bases from J, with 15 bases between. From germline, CDR1 is KGHSH and CDR2 LQKENI. This CDR3 is built from 14 residues. In DNA, the CDR3 is TGTGCCAGCTCACGCTTACAGGGCGAGGATGGCTACACCTTC. Its protein is CASSRLQGEDGYTF.

V gene TRBV15 combines with J gene TRBJ2-1; weak D call: TRBD2 (6 bases). CDR1 LNHNV and CDR2 YYDKDF come from the germline V gene (reference sequence). The CDR3 sequence is 15 residues long. The V gene lost 4 bases and the J gene lost 2 bases, with 12 bases spanning the gap. The CDR3 sequence is CATSKAGGAYNEQFF. The CDR3 DNA is TGTGCCACCAGCAAAGCGGGTGGTGCCTACAATGAGCAGTTCTTC.

The J gene is TRBJ2-3, the V gene TRBV5-6; the D is unclear. V gave up 4 bases and J gave up 5 bases, with 11 bases separating them. CDR1 and CDR2 (germline): SGHDT, YYEEEE. The length of the CDR3 is 13 residues. CDR3 in amino acids: CASSLRDVDTQYF. For the CDR3, the DNA is TGTGCCAGCAGCCTCCGTGATGTAGATACGCAGTATTTT. Full variable domain (remainder filled in from reference TRBV5-6 and TRBJ2-3): DAGVTQSPTHLIKTRGQQVTLRCSPKSGHDTVSWYQQALGQGPQFIFQYYEEEERQRGNFPDRFSGHQFPNYSSELNVNALLLGDSALYLCASSLRDVDTQYFGPGTRLTVL.

The V gene is TRBV19, the J gene TRBJ1-5; unclear D gene. The CDR3 is 14 residues long. Per germline, CDR1 LNHDA and CDR2 SQIVND (reference sequence). Trimming pared 4 bases from V and 7 bases from J, leaving 14 bases between. The CDR3 DNA reads as TGTGCCAGTAGTAGGGCAGGCCCAGGCCAGCCCCAGCATTTT. Protein: CASSRAGPGQPQHF.

J is TRBJ2-1 and V is TRBV6-5, with 14 bases fitting TRBD2. CDR1 and CDR2 (germline): MNHEY, SVGAGI. This CDR3 comprises 15 residues. J was trimmed by 7 bases and V by 6 bases; bases with no gene match: 5. The CDR3 DNA follows: TGTGCCAGCAGGACTAGCGGGGGGGCCGTTAATGAGCAGTTCTTC. Residues: CASRTSGGAVNEQFF.

A note on this clone: The junction differs from germline at one of its ends, possibly a read error. The rearrangement joins TRBV5-1 to TRBJ1-6; 8 positions match TRBD1. The CDR3 is 15 residues long. Germline CDR1 is SGHRS and CDR2 is YFSETQ. CDR3 nucleotides: TGCGCCAGCAGATCCGGGACAGGCTATACTTCACCCCTCCACTTT. It is translated as CASRSGTGYTSPLHF.

CDR3 in amino acids: CASSVGMGEWSYNEQFF. The DNA of the CDR3 is TGTGCCAGCAGCGTAGGTATGGGGGAATGGTCCTACAATGAGCAGTTCTTC. The V gene is TRBV9, the J gene TRBJ2-1; possibly TRBD1 or TRBD2 for D (5 bases each). Per germline, CDR1 SGDLS and CDR2 YYNGEE. CDR3 size: 17 residues. V was cut by 0 bases and J by 1 base, with 14 bases left in between. The full variable domain, its missing parts supplied by reference TRBV9 and TRBJ2-1, is DSGVTQTPKHLITATGQRVTLRCSPRSGDLSVYWYQQSLDQGLQFLIQYYNGEERAKGNILERFSAQQFPDLHSELNLSSLELGDSALYFCASSVGMGEWSYNEQFFGPGTRLTVL.

The chain has TRBV19 and TRBJ1-6; D possibly corresponds to TRBD1 (6 bases). The V end lost 6 bases, the J end lost 10 bases, and 19 bases lay between the germline ends. Germline assignment: CDR1 LNHDA and CDR2 SQIVND (reference sequence). The CDR3 is 15 residues long. The CDR3 loop is CASSPSTGIGSPLHF. CDR3 sequence (DNA): TGTGCCAGTAGCCCATCTACAGGGATAGGGTCACCCCTCCACTTT.

A remark on this clone: At one end, the junction sequence differs from germline, possibly due to a read error. The chain links TRBV12-3 or TRBV12-4 to TRBJ1-2; 8 bases match TRBD1. This CDR3 is built from 12 residues. CDR3 loop: CASSQIQGAVFF. In DNA form, the CDR3 reads TGTGCCAGCAGCCAAATCCAGGGGGCTGTTTTCTTC.

This clone has a single count. The rearrangement joins TRBV19 to TRBJ2-4, with D perhaps given as TRBD1 or TRBD2 (5 bases each). The V and J ends lost 6 bases and 10 bases respectively, with 16 bases between them. The CDR3 is made up of 13 amino acids. Per germline, CDR1 LNHDA and CDR2 SQIVND (reference sequence). The chain's CDR3 is CASSPGPRVIQYF. The DNA for the CDR3 is TGTGCCAGTAGCCCGGGACCCCGGGTAATTCAGTACTTC.

J is TRBJ1-5 and V is TRBV6-4; 8 nucleotides agree with TRBD1. The CDR3 is 14 residues long. Trimming cost V 7 bases and J 5 bases; bases outside gene matches: 7. The germline CDR1 and CDR2 sequences are MRHNA and SNTAGT. CDR3 in amino acids: CASTSGGFDQPQHF. In nucleotides, the CDR3 is TGTGCCAGCACCTCAGGGGGCTTCGATCAGCCCCAGCATTTT.

V and J are TRBV24-1 and TRBJ1-5; D perhaps matches TRBD1 (5 bases). Germline loops: CDR1 KGHDR, CDR2 SFDVKD. The germline V and J ends were trimmed by 3 bases and 3 bases, with 11 bases remaining between them. The CDR3 runs to 15 residues. CDR3 loop: CATSDAGKDNQPQHF. In nucleotides, the CDR3 is TGTGCCACCAGTGATGCAGGGAAGGACAATCAGCCCCAGCATTTT.

V is TRBV5-1 and J is TRBJ2-1; 10 bases line up with TRBD1. The length of the CDR3 is 16 residues. V trimming: 0 bases; J trimming: 7 bases; junction bases outside the gene matches: 7. Germline V gives CDR1 SGHRS, CDR2 YFSETQ. As DNA, the CDR3 is TGCGCCAGCAGCTTGGTGACAGGGGGCGTTCTAAATGAGCAGTTCTTC. Its translation: CASSLVTGGVLNEQFF.

The CDR3 nucleotides are TGTGCCAGCAGCTTTGGGGGACAGCGCACAGATACGCAGTATTTT. It specifies CASSFGGQRTDTQYF. The rearrangement uses TRBV5-8 and TRBJ2-3, with 7 nucleotides matching TRBD1. The V and J ends lost 2 bases and 1 base, in that order; junction bases with no gene match: 4. Germline lookup yields CDR1 SGHTS and CDR2 YDEGEE. The CDR3 runs to 15 residues.